Included here is one TCR beta chain sequence, with context. The antigen is undetermined. The PCR employed 60 Vbeta primers together with 13 Jbeta primers. Clones were read by immunoSEQ multiplex PCR, and TCRdb kept only the in-frame ones, dropping some. The sample lists approximately 90,000 clones, 76% occurring once. This record belongs to a study of cytomegalovirus exposure and HLA in healthy donors. Turning to the study itself: An early data release held some 85 million unique TCRs from HLA-typed donors. Notes on the study in general: The study put 150 or so TCR beta chains on its list as cytomegalovirus-associated. In an earlier analysis, most TCR beta V segments were productive about 90% or about 30% of the time. Across HLA loci, a later analysis found differing TCR association rates, with DRB1 most and HLA-C fewest.

This CDR3 has 11 amino acids. Trimming pared 3 bases from V and 5 bases from J, leaving 4 bases between. The germline V gene has CDR1 MDHEN and CDR2 SYDVKM. The V and J genes are TRBV28 and TRBJ1-2; D is unclear. This sequence was found in a male donor in good health and CMV-seronegative. The sequenced sample consisted of PBMCs. The chain's CDR3 is CASSFNYGYTF. CDR3 sequence (DNA): TGTGCCAGCAGTTTTAATTATGGCTACACCTTC.